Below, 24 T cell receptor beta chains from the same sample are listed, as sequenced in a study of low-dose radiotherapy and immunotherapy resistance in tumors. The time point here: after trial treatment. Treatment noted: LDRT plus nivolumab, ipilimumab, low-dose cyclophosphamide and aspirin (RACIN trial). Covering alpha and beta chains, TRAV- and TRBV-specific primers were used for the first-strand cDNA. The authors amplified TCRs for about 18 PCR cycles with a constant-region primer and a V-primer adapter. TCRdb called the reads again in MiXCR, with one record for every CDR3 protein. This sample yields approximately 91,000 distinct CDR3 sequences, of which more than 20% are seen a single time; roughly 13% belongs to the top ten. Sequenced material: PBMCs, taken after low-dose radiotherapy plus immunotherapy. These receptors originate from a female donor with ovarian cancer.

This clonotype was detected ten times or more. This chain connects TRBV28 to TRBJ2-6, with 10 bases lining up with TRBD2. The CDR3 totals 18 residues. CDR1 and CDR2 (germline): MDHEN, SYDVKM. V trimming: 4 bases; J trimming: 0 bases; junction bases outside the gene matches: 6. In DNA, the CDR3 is TGTGCCAGCAGTTCGGCTAGCGGGGGATTCTCTGGGGCCAACGTCCTGACTTTC. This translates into CASSSASGGFSGANVLTF.

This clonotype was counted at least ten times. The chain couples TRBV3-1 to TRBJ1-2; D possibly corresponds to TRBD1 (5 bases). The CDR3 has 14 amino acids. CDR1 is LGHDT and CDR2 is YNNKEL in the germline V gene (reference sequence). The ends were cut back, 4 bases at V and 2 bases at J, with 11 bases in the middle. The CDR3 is CASSPQGLNYGYTF. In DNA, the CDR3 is TGTGCCAGCAGCCCTCAGGGTTTGAACTATGGCTACACCTTC.

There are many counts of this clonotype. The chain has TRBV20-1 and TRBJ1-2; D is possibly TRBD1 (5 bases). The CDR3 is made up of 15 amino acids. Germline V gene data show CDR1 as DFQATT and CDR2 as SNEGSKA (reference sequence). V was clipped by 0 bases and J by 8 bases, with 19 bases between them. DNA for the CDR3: TGCAGTGCTAGAGATCTCATTGGGGCCGGGGAAGGCTACACCTTC. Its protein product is CSARDLIGAGEGYTF.

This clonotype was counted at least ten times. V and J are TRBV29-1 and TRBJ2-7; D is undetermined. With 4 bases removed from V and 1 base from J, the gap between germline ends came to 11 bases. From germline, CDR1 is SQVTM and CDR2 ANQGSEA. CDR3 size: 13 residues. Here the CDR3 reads CSVVETESYEQYF. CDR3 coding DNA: TGCAGCGTTGTTGAGACTGAATCCTACGAGCAGTACTTC.

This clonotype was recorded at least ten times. The chain's CDR3 is CASSRHRLAGEETQYF. The CDR3 DNA reads as TGTGCCAGCAGCCGGCACCGACTAGCGGGAGAGGAGACCCAGTACTTC. V gene TRBV3-1 combines with J gene TRBJ2-5, with TRBD2 matching over 12 bases. V was pared by 4 bases and J by 5 bases, with 8 bases of the junction left unmatched. The CDR3 consists of 16 residues. Germline V gene data show CDR1 as LGHDT and CDR2 as YNNKEL (reference sequence).

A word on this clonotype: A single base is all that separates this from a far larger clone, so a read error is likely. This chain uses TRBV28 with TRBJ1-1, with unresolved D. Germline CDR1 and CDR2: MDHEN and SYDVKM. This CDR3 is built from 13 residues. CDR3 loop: CATSHELGTEAFF. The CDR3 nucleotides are TGTGCCACCAGTCATGAGTTGGGCACTGAAGCTTTCTTT. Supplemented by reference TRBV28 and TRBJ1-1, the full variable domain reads DVKVTQSSRYLVKRTGEKVFLECVQDMDHENMFWYRQDPGLGLRLIYFSYDVKMKEKGDIPEGYSVSREKKERFSLILESASTNQTSMYLCATSHELGTEAFFGQGTRLTVV.

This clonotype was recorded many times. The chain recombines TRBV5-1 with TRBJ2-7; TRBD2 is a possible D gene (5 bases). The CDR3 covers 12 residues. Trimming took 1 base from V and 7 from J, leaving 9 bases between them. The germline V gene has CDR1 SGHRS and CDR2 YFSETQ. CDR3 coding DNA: TGCGCCAGCAGCTTGCTTACGGGGGAGCAGTACTTC. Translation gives CASSLLTGEQYF.

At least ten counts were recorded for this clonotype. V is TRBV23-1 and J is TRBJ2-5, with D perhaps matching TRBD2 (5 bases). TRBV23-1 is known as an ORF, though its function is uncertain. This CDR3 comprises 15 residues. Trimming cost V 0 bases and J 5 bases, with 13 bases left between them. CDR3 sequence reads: CASSQSERVGETQYF. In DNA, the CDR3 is TGCGCCAGCAGTCAATCGGAGAGGGTCGGGGAGACCCAGTACTTC.

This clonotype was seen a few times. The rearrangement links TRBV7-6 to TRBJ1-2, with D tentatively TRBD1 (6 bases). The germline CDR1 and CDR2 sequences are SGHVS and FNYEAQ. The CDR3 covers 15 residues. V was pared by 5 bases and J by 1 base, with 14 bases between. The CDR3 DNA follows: TGTGCCAGCAGCCCCCGACAGGATAGTAACTATGGCTACACCTTC. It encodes CASSPRQDSNYGYTF. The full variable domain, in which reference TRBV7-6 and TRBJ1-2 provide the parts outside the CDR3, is GAGVSQSPRYKVTKRGQDVALRCDPISGHVSLYWYRQALGQGPEFLTYFNYEAQQDKSGLPNDRFSAERPEGSISTLTIQRTEQRDSAMYRCASSPRQDSNYGYTFGSGTRLTVV.

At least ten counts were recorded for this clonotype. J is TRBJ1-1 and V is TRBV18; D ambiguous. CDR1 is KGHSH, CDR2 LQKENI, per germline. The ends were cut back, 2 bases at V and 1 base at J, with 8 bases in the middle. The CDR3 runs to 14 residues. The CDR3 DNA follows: TGTGCCAGCTCACCAAGGACGGAGAACACTGAAGCTTTCTTT. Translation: CASSPRTENTEAFF.

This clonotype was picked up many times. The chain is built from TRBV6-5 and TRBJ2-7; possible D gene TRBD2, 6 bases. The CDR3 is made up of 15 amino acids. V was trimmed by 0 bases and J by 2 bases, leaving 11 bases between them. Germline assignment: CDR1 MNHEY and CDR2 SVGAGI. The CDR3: CASSYSMGGAYEQYF. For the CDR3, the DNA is TGTGCCAGCAGTTACTCGATGGGCGGGGCCTACGAGCAGTACTTC.

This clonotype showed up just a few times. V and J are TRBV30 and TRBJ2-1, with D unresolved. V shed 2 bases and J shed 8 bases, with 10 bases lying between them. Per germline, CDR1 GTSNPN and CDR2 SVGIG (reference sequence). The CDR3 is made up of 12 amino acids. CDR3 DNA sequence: TGTGCCTGGAGTAGGCAGTACGATGAGCAGTTCTTC. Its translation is CAWSRQYDEQFF.

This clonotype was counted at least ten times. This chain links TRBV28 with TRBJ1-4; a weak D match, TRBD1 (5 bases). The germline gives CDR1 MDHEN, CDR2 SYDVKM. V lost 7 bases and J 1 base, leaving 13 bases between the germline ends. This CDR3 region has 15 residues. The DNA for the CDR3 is TGTGCCAGCACGGTGGGGCGAGGAACTAATGAAAAACTGTTTTTT. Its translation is CASTVGRGTNEKLFF.

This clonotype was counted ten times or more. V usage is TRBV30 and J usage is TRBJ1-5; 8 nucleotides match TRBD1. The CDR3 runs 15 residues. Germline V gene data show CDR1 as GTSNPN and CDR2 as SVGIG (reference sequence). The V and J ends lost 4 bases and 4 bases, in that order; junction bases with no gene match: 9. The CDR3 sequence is CAWMTGTGKNQPQHF. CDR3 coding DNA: TGTGCCTGGATGACCGGGACAGGAAAAAATCAGCCCCAGCATTTT.

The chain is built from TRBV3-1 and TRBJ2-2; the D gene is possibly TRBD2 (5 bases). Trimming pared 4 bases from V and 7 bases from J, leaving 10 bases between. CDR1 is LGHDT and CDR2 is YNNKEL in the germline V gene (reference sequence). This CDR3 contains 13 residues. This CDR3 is CASSLRTGGELFF. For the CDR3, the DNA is TGTGCCAGCAGCCTACGGACTGGCGGGGAGCTGTTTTTT.

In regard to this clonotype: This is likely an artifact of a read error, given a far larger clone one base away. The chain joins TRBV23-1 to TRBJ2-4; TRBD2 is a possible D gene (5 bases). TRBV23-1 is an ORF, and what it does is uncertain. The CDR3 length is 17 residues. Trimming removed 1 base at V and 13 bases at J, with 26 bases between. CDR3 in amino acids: CASSQFRRGSSYNEQYF. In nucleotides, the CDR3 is TGCGCCAGCAGTCAATTTAGGAGAGGGAGCTCCTACAATGAGCAGTACTTC.

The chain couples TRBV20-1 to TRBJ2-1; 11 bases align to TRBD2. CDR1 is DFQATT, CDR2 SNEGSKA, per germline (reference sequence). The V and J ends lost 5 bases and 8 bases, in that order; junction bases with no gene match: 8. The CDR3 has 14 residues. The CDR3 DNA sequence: TGCAGTGCTCCCACTAGCGGGAGAATCTATGAGCAGTTCTTC. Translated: CSAPTSGRIYEQFF.

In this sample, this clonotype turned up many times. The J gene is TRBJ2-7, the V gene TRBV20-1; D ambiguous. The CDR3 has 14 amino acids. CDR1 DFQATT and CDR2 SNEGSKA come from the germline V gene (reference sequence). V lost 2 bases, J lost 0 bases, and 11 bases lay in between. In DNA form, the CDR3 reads TGCAGTGCTAGACGCTTTTTAAGCTCCTACGAGCAGTACTTC. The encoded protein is CSARRFLSSYEQYF.

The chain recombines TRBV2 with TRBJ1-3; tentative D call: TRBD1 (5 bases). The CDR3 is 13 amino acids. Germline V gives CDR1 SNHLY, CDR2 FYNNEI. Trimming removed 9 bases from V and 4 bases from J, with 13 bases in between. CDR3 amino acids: CARGQGGGNTIYF. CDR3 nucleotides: TGTGCCAGGGGGCAGGGCGGCGGAAACACCATATATTTT. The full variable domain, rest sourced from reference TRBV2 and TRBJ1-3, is EPEVTQTPSHQVTQMGQEVILRCVPISNHLYFYWYRQILGQKVEFLVSFYNNEISEKSEIFDDQFSVERPDGSNFTLKIRSTKLEDSAMYFCARGQGGGNTIYFGEGSWLTVV.

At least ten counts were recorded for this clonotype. CDR3 sequence reads: CASSRMTGSGNEQFF. The CDR3 coding sequence is TGTGCCAGCAGCCGGATGACAGGTTCGGGCAATGAGCAGTTCTTC. The J gene is TRBJ2-1, the V gene TRBV4-2; tentatively, D is TRBD1 (6 bases). The germline V gene has CDR1 LGHNA and CDR2 YNFKEQ. This CDR3 contains 15 residues. The V and J ends lost 4 bases and 6 bases respectively, with 16 bases between them.

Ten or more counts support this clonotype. In DNA, the CDR3 is TGTGCCAGCAGTGAAAACACAGGGGAGGATGGCTACACCTTC. Its translation: CASSENTGEDGYTF. This chain joins TRBV6-2 or TRBV6-3 and TRBJ1-2; 7 bases are shared with TRBD1. CDR1 is MNHEY, CDR2 SVGEGT, per germline. J lost 6 bases, V lost 5 bases, and 9 bases had no gene match. The CDR3 totals 14 residues.

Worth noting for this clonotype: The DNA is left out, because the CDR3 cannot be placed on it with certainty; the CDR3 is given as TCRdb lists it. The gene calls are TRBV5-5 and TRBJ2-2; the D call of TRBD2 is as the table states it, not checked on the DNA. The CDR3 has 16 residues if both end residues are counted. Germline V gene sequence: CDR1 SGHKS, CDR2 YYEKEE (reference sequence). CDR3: CASSLVLAASGELFFF.

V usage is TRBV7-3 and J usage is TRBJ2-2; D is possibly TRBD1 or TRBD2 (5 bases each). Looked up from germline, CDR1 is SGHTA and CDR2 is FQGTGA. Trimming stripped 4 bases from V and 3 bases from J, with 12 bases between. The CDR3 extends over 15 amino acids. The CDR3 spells CASSSEGTHTGELFF. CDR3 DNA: TGTGCCAGCAGCTCCGAAGGGACCCACACCGGGGAGCTGTTTTTT.

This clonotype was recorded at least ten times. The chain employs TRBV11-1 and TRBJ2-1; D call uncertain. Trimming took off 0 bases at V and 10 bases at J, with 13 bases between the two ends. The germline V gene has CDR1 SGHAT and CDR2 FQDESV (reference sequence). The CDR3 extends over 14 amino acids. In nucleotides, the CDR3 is TGTGCCAGCAGCTTAGCGCCAAGCCGGTCGGAGCAGTTCTTC. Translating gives CASSLAPSRSEQFF.